This TCR beta chain comes out of a study of neurological immune-mediated disorders. Study results and limitations: The repertoires of 18 of 34 multiple sclerosis patients were placed by phylogenetic grouping in a single related-CDR3 cluster, which may be a signature. The authors found no clinical or MRI feature associated with the multiple sclerosis repertoire cluster.

Over 180 million TCR-beta sequences from 15-18 subjects were obtained in each sequencing run. MiXCR, run by TCRdb on the 5' RACE reads, gives a single entry per CDR3 protein. The sample lists tens of thousands of distinct CDR3 sequences, 3% to 4% seen once, with approximately 6.3% in the top ten. Germline V gives CDR1 DFQATT, CDR2 SNEGSKA (reference sequence). Trimming removed 3 bases from V and 1 base from J, with 17 bases in between. The CDR3 loop spans 16 amino acids. 2 million PBMCs stored at -80 C were the source of the unsorted libraries. There are many counts of this clonotype. Its antigen is not identified.

The TCR comes from a man aged 35 to 55 with multiple sclerosis. The source material was PBMCs. The chain joins TRBV20-1 to TRBJ2-3; D may be TRBD2 (5 bases). The CDR3: CSARIVQRRGTDTQYF. CDR3 bases: TGCAGTGCTAGGATCGTCCAGCGGCGGGGCACAGATACGCAGTATTTT.